What follows are 19 T cell receptor beta chains derived from one specimen sequenced in a study of blood T cell repertoires in COVID-19. Only in-frame clones appear in the TCRdb table, and some are missing; sequencing was by immunoSEQ multiplex PCR. The table lists approximately 99,000 clones, about 89% of them singletons. Material: peripheral blood. These receptors came from a human donor in a cohort sampled during active COVID-19.

J is TRBJ1-4 and V is TRBV5-4; 9 bases agree with TRBD1. Germline values: CDR1 SGHNT, CDR2 YYREEE (reference sequence). The CDR3 contains 17 residues. Trimming took 0 bases from V and 7 from J; bases not matched to a gene: 10. CDR3 region: CASSLEQGAYRGEKLFF. The CDR3 region has the DNA TGTGCCAGCAGCTTGGAACAGGGGGCCTACCGAGGTGAAAAACTGTTTTTT.

The rearrangement uses TRBV20-1 and TRBJ2-5; D is undetermined. Trimming cost V 4 bases and J 5 bases, with 8 bases left between them. This CDR3 contains 11 residues. Germline V CDR1 and CDR2: DFQATT, SNEGSKA (reference sequence). The chain's CDR3 is CSATPGETQYF. CDR3 DNA sequence: TGCAGTGCTACGCCCGGGGAGACCCAGTACTTC.

The gene calls are TRBV19 and TRBJ2-4; D is unclear. CDR1 is LNHDA and CDR2 is SQIVND in the germline V gene (reference sequence). V lost 3 bases, J lost 0 bases, and 3 bases lay in between. This CDR3 is built from 13 residues. The CDR3 nucleotides are TGTGCCAGTAGTATTCTAGCCAAAAACATTCAGTACTTC. This gives the protein CASSILAKNIQYF.

The rearrangement uses TRBV5-1 and TRBJ2-2, with D possibly being TRBD1 (5 bases). Germline loops: CDR1 SGHRS, CDR2 YFSETQ. The CDR3 covers 17 residues. The V gene lost 2 bases and the J gene lost 1 base, with 15 bases spanning the gap. In nucleotides, the CDR3 is TGCGCCAGCAGCTTACTGTGGGGCGATTTGAACACCGGGGAGCTGTTTTTT. It encodes CASSLLWGDLNTGELFF.

The chain is built from TRBV14 and TRBJ2-1; D remains unclear. Trimming cost V 2 bases and J 11 bases, with 10 bases left between them. Germline V CDR1 and CDR2: SGHDN, FVKESK. This CDR3 contains 12 residues. CDR3 amino acids: CASSQFRMKQFF. CDR3 coding DNA: TGTGCCAGCAGCCAATTCAGGATGAAGCAGTTCTTC.

The chain uses TRBV28 and TRBJ1-3; tentative D call: TRBD1 (5 bases). Trimming left V 5 bases short and J 2 bases short, with 13 bases between. Germline CDR1 and CDR2: MDHEN and SYDVKM. The CDR3 totals 15 residues. DNA of the CDR3: TGTGCCAGCAGTAATGACCTAGGGGCTGGAAACACCATATATTTT. This translates into CASSNDLGAGNTIYF.

This clone occurred once. The chain links TRBV19 to TRBJ1-5; D is undetermined. Germline CDR1 is LNHDA and CDR2 is SQIVND (reference sequence). Trimming took 4 bases from V and 7 from J, leaving 8 bases between them. This CDR3 has 12 amino acids. This CDR3 reads CASSTNGQPQHF. CDR3 DNA: TGTGCCAGTAGTACGAACGGGCAGCCCCAGCATTTT.

As for this clone: An end of the junction differs from the germline gene, which may be a read error. The chain employs TRBV7-2 and TRBJ2-1, with 7 bases lining up with TRBD1. This CDR3 spans 11 amino acids. Per the germline V gene, CDR1 is SGHTA and CDR2 is FQGNSA. CDR3 residues: CASSSYRGGLF. The CDR3 nucleotides read TGTGCCAGCAGCTCTTACAGGGGTGGCCTCTTC.

The V and J genes are TRBV9 and TRBJ2-2, with D maybe TRBD1 (5 bases). The CDR3 runs 13 residues. Trimming took 4 bases from V and 6 from J, leaving 10 bases between them. Germline CDR1 and CDR2: SGDLS and YYNGEE. The CDR3: CASSIKGSGELFF. CDR3 nucleotide sequence: TGTGCCAGCAGCATCAAGGGGTCCGGGGAGCTGTTTTTT. Filled out from reference TRBV9 and TRBJ2-2, the complete variable domain reads DSGVTQTPKHLITATGQRVTLRCSPRSGDLSVYWYQQSLDQGLQFLIQYYNGEERAKGNILERFSAQQFPDLHSELNLSSLELGDSALYFCASSIKGSGELFFGEGSRLTVL.

The chain is built from TRBV19 and TRBJ2-7, with 13 bases aligning to TRBD2. Germline-derived CDR1 and CDR2 are LNHDA and SQIVND (reference sequence). Trimming removed 5 bases from V and 6 bases from J; junction bases left unmatched: 4. This CDR3 contains 14 residues. The CDR3 sequence is CASSVGLAGSEQYF. Written as DNA, the CDR3 is TGTGCCAGTAGTGTGGGACTAGCGGGGAGCGAGCAGTACTTC.

The J gene is TRBJ2-5, the V gene TRBV9; possibly TRBD1 for D (6 bases). The germline V and J ends were trimmed by 6 bases and 2 bases, with 17 bases remaining between them. CDR3 length equals 15 residues. Germline V gives CDR1 SGDLS, CDR2 YYNGEE. The CDR3 sequence is CASTLEGEPQETQYF. The CDR3 bases are TGTGCCAGCACCCTCGAGGGGGAGCCTCAAGAGACCCAGTACTTC.

This chain links TRBV6-5 with TRBJ2-7; TRBD1 might be the D (5 bases). V lost 7 bases and J lost 0, with 16 bases in between. The CDR3 is made up of 15 amino acids. Germline CDR1 is MNHEY and CDR2 is SVGAGI. Here the CDR3 DNA reads TGTGCCAGCACTATCCGACAAGGGGCCTCCTACGAGCAGTACTTC. Amino acid sequence: CASTIRQGASYEQYF.

The gene calls are TRBV6-2 or TRBV6-3 and TRBJ2-7, with 9 bases aligning to TRBD2. This CDR3 has 14 residues. The germline gives CDR1 MNHEY, CDR2 SVGEGT. Losses at the gene ends were 4 bases for V and 2 bases for J; bases not matched to a gene: 3. CDR3 DNA sequence: TGTGCCAGCAGTTCTGGGACTAGCACCTACGAGCAGTACTTC. Translated: CASSSGTSTYEQYF.

The chain links TRBV5-5 to TRBJ2-3; 7 bases match TRBD1. CDR1 is SGHKS and CDR2 is YYEKEE in the germline V gene (reference sequence). The CDR3 spans 14 residues. Trimming at V came to 2 bases and at J to 2 bases, leaving 2 bases not matched to a gene. The CDR3, as DNA: TGTGCCAGCAGCTTAGGGACAGCCACAGATACGCAGTATTTT. Its translation is CASSLGTATDTQYF.

V gene TRBV11-1 combines with J gene TRBJ2-5; no reliable D call. CDR1 and CDR2 (germline): SGHAT, FQDESV (reference sequence). V dropped 1 base and J dropped 4 bases, with 10 bases sitting between them. The CDR3 consists of 14 residues. Here the CDR3 reads CASSLGPSGETQYF. In nucleotides, the CDR3 is TGTGCCAGCAGCTTAGGTCCCAGTGGAGAGACCCAGTACTTC.

The V and J genes are TRBV6-6 and TRBJ1-5; 8 bases are a match to TRBD1. CDR1 is MNHNY and CDR2 is SVGAGI in the germline V gene (reference sequence). The CDR3 contains 15 residues. Trimming cost V 1 base and J 1 base; bases outside gene matches: 0. DNA of the CDR3: TGTGCCAGCAGTTACTGGACAGGGAGCAATCAGCCCCAGCATTTT. Amino acid sequence: CASSYWTGSNQPQHF.

The gene calls are TRBV3-1 (or the pseudogene TRBV3-2) and TRBJ1-4, with 8 nucleotides matching TRBD1. The junction had 6 bases not matched to a gene; V was cut back by 0 bases and J by 3 bases. The CDR3 sequence is 17 residues long. Germline lookup yields CDR1 LGHDT and CDR2 YNNKEL (reference sequence). The CDR3 sequence: CASSQEGQGASNEKLFF. The CDR3 DNA reads as TGTGCCAGCAGCCAAGAGGGGCAGGGGGCGTCTAATGAAAAACTGTTTTTT.

The gene calls are TRBV27 and TRBJ2-3; 8 bases are a match to TRBD1. This CDR3 is 17 amino acids long. Trimming cost V 0 bases and J 0 bases; bases outside gene matches: 5. Germline V gene lookup returns CDR1 MNHEY and CDR2 SMNVEV (reference sequence). The CDR3 bases are TGTGCCAGCAGTTTATCCGCAGGGACAGGCAGCACAGATACGCAGTATTTT. Its translation is CASSLSAGTGSTDTQYF.

The V call is TRBV10-2, the J call TRBJ2-7; TRBD2 aligns across 8 bases. The J segment lost 6 bases and the V segment lost 6 bases, leaving 4 bases of the junction unmatched. The CDR3 runs 12 residues. Germline CDR1 is WSHSY and CDR2 is SAAADI. Written as DNA, the CDR3 is TGCGCCAGCAGCTCAAGCGGGAGCGAGCAGTACTTC. Encoded protein: CASSSSGSEQYF.